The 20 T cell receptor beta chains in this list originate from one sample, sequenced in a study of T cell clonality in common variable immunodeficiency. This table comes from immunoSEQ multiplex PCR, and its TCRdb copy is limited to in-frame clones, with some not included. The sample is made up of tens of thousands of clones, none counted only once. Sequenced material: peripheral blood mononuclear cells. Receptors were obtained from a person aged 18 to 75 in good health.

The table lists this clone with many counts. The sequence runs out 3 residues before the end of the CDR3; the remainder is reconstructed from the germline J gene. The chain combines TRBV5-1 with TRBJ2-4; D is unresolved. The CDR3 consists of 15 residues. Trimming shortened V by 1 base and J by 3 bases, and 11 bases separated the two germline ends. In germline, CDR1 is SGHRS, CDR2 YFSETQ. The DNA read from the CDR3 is TGCGCCAGCAGCTTGAACCCGGGTGACAAAAACATT. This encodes CASSLNPGDKNI. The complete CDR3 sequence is CASSLNPGDKNIQYF.

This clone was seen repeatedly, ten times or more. The DNA read from the CDR3 is TGCAGTGCTAGAGATTGGACAGTAGGAGTTTCACCC. Translation: CSARDWTVGVSP. The entire CDR3 reads CSARDWTVGVSPLHF. The chain joins TRBV20-1 to TRBJ1-6, with D tentatively TRBD1 (6 bases). The read ends 3 residues shy of where the CDR3 ends; the end is completed using the germline J gene. The V end lost 0 bases, the J end lost 9 bases, and 15 bases lay between the germline ends. This CDR3 is 15 amino acids long. The V gene's germline CDR1 is DFQATT and CDR2 SNEGSKA (reference sequence).

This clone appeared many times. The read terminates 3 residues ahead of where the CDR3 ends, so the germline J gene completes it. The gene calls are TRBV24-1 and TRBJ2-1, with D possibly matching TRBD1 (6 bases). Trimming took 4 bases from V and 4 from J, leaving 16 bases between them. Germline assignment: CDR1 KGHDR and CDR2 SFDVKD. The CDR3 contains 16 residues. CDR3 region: CATSDATGTNYNEQFF. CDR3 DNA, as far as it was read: TGTGCCACCAGTGACGCTACCGGGACAAATTACAATGAG.

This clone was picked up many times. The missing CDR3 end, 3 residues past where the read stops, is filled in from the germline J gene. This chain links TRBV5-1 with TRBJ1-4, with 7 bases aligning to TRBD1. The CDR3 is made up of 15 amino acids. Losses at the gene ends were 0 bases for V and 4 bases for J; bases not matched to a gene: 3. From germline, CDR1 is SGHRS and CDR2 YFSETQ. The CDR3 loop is CASSLGDRNNEKLFF. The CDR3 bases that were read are TGCGCCAGCAGCTTGGGGGACAGAAATAATGAAAAA.

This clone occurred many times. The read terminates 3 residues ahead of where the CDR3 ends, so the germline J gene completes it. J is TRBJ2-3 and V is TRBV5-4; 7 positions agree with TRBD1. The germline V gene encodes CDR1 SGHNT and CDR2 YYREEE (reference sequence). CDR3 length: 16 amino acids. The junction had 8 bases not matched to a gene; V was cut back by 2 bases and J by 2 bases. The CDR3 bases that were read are TGTGCCAGCAGCTTAAGGACCGGGACAGACACAGATACG. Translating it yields CASSLRTGTDTDT. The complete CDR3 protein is CASSLRTGTDTDTQYF.

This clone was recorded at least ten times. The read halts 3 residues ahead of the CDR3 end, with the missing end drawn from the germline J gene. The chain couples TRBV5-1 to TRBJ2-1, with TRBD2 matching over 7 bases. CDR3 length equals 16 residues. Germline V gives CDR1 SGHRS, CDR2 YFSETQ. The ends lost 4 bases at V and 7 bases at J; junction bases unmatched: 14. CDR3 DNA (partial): TGCGCCAGCAGCCTGCCCCTCGCGGGAGTTTCGAATGAG. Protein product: CASSLPLAGVSNE. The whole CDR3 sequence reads CASSLPLAGVSNEQFF.

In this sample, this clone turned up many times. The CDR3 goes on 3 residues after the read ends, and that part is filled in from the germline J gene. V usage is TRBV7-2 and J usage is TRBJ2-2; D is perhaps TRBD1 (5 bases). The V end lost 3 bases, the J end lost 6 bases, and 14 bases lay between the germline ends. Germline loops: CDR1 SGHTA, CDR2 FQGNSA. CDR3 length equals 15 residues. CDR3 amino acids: CASSFRVGSAGELFF. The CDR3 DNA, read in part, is TGTGCCAGCAGCTTCAGGGTCGGTTCGGCCGGGGAG.

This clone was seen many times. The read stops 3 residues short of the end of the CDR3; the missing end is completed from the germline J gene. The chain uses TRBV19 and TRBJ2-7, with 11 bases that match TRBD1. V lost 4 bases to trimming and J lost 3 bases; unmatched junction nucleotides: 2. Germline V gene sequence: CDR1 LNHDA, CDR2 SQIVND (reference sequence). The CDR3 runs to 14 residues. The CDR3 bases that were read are TGTGCCAGTAGTACTGGGACAGGGGGCTACGAG. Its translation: CASSTGTGGYE. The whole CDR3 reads CASSTGTGGYEQYF.

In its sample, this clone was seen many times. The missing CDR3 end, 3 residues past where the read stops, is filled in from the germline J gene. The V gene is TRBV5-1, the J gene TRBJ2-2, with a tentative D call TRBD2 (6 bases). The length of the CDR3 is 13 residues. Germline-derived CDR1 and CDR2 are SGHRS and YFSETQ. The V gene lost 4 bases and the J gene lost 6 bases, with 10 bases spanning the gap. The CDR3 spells CASSTSPAGELFF. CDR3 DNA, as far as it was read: TGCGCCAGCAGCACTAGCCCTGCCGGGGAG. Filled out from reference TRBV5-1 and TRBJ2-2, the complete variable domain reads KAGVTQTPRYLIKTRGQQVTLSCSPISGHRSVSWYQQTPGQGLQFLFEYFSETQRNKGNFPGRFSGRQFSNSRSEMNVSTLELGDSALYLCASSTSPAGELFFGEGSRLTVL.

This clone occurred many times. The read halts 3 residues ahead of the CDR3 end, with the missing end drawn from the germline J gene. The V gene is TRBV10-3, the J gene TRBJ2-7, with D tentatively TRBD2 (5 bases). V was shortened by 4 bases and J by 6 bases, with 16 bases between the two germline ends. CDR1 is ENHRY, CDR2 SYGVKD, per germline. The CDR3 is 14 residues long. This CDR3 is CAISAEDGVVEQYF. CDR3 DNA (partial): TGTGCCATCAGTGCAGAGGACGGGGTAGTCGAG.

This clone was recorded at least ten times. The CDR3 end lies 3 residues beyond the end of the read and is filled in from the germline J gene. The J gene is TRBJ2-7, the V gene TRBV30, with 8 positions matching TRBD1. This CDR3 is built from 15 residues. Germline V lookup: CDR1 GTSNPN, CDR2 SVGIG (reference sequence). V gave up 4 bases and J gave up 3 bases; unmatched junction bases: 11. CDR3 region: CAWTLGAGGFYEQYF. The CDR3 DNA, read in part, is TGTGCCTGGACCCTGGGGGCAGGGGGCTTCTACGAG.

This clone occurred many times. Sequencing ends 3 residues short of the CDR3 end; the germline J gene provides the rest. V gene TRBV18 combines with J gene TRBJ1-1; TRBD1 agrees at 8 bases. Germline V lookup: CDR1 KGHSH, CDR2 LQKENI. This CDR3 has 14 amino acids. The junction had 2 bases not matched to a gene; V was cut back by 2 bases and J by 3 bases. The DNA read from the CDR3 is TGTGCCAGCTCACCAGGGACAGGCTACACTGAA. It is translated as CASSPGTGYTE. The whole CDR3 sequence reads CASSPGTGYTEAFF.

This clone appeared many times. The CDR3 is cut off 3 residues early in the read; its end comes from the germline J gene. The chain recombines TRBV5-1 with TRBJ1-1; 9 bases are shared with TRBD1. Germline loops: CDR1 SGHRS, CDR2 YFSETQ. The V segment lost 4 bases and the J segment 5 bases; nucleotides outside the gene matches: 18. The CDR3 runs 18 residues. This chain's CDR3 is CASSQTITGGKIRTEAFF. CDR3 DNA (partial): TGCGCCAGCAGCCAAACAATTACAGGGGGCAAGATCCGAACTGAA.

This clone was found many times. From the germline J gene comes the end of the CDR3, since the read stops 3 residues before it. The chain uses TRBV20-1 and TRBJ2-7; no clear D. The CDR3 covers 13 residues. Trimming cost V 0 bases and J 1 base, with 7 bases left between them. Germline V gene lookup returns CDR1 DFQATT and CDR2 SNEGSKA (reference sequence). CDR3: CSARDHGSYEQYF. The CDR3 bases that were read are TGCAGTGCTAGAGATCACGGGTCCTACGAG.

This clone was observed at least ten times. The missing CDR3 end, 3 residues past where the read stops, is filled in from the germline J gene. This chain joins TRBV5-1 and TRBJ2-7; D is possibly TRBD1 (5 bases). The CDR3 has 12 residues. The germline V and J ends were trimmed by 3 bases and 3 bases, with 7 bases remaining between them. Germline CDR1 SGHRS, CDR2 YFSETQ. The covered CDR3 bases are TGCGCCAGCAGCTCTGACAGCTACGAG. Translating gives CASSSDSYE. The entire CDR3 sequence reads CASSSDSYEQYF.

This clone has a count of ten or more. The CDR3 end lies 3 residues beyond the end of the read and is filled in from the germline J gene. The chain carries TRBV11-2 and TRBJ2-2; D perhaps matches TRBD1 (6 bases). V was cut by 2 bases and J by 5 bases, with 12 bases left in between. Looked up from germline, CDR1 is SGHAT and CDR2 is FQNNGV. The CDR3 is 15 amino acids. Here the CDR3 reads CASSLTQGSTGELFF. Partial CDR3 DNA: TGTGCCAGCAGCTTAACCCAGGGGAGTACCGGGGAG.

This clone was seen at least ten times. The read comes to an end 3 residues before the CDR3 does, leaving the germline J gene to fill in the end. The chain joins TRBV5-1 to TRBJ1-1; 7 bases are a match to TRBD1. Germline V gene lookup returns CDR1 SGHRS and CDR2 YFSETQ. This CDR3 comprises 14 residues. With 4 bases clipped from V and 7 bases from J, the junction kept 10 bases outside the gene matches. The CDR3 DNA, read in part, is TGCGCCAGCAGCGAGGGGGCCAGGGCACATGAA. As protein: CASSEGARAHE. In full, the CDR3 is CASSEGARAHEAFF.

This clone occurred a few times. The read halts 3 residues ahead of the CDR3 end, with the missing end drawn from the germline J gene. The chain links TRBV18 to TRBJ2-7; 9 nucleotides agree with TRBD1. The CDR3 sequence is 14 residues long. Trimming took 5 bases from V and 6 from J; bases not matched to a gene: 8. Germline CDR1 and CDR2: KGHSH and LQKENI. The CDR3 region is CASSSGTGTSEQYF. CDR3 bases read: TGTGCCAGCTCATCCGGGACAGGGACCTCCGAG.

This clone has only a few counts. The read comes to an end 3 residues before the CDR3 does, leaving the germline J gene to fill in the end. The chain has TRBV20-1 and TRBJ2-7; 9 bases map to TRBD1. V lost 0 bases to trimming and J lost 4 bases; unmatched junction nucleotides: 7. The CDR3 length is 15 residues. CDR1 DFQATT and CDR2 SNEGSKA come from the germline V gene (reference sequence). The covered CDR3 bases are TGCAGTGCTAGAGATTCAAGGACAGGGGCGTACGAG. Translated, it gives CSARDSRTGAYE. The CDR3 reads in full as CSARDSRTGAYEQYF.

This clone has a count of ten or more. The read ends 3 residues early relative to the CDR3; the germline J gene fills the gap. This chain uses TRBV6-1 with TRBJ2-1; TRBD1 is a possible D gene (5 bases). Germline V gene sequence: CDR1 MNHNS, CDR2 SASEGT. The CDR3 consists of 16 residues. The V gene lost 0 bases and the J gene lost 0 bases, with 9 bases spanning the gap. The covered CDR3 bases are TGTGCCAGCAGTGAAGCGCACAGGAGCTCCTACAATGAG. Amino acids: CASSEAHRSSYNE. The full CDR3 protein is CASSEAHRSSYNEQFF.